The sequence of this T cell receptor (beta chain) was determined in a study of T cell responses to AZD1222 COVID-19 vaccine. Sequencing used immunoSEQ multiplex PCR; TCRdb keeps in-frame clones, though not all of them. The sample records over 150,000 clones, approximately 90% being singletons. Looked up from germline, CDR1 is SGHNT and CDR2 is YENEEA. This CDR3 has 17 residues. The junction had 13 bases not matched to a gene; V was cut back by 7 bases and J by 3 bases. Study-wide findings and caveats: When two AZD1222 doses had been given, Spike-specific TCR breadth and depth rose.

Worth noting for this clone: Its specificity is unknown.

The material sequenced was peripheral blood, taken on day 0 of AZD1222 vaccination. This clonotype originated in an adult in good health. The chain couples TRBV11-3 to TRBJ2-3; 10 bases fit TRBD2. The DNA of the CDR3 is TGTGCCAGCACCTTCCCAGAGCGGGGGGGCCCAACAGATACGCAGTATTTT. It is translated as CASTFPERGGPTDTQYF.